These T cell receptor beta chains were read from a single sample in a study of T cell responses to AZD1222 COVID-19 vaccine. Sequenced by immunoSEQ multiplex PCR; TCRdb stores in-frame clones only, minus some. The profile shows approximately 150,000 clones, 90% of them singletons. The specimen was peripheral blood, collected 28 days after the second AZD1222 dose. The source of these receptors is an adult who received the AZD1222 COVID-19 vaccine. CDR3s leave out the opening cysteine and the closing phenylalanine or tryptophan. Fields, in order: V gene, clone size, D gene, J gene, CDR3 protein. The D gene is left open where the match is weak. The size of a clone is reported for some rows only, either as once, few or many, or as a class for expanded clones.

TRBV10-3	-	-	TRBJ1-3	AIRIGGGNTIY
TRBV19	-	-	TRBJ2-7	ASTPRQAPYEQY
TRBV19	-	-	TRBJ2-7	ASSTRLGGEQY
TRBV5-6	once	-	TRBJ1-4	ASSLTGGEVGKLF
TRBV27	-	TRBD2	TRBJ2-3	ASSWTSLDTQY
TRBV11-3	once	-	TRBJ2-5	ASSLSQGETQY
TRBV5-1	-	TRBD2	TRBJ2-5	ASRKNRVGLGLAAQETQY
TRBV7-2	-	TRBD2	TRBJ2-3	ASSAGVPTDTQY
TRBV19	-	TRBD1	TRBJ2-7	ASSSLGQGSFSGYEQY
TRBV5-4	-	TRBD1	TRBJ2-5	ASSRNPTGAGETQY
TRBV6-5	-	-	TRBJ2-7	AITPLGSPPYEQY
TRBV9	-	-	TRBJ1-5	ASSPGWGRGGNQPQH
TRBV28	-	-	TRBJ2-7	ASSFGSSYEQY
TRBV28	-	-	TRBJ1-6	ASSLSTDNSPLH
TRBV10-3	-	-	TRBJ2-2	AISEWGITGELF
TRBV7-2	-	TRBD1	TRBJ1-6	ASSLWGDRADSPLH
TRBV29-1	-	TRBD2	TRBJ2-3	SWGGYSTDTQY
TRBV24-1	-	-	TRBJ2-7	ATSDSGAYEQY
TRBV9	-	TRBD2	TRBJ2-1	ASSPHAGGSYNEQF
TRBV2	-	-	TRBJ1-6	ASSEDSMASTPLH
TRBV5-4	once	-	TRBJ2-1	ASSPHFEQF
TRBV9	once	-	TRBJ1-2	ASSVDRGSYGYT
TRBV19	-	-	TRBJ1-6	ASSIRLGGNSPLH
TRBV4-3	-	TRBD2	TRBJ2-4	ASSQEVAGRAFTGNIQY
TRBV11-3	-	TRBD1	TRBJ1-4	ASSSGQGDEKLF
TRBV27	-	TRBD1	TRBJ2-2	ASSLTPPGQRTGELF
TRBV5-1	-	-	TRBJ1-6	ASSLGVDNSPLH
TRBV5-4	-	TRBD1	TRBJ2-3	ASSLPTGLPTDTQY
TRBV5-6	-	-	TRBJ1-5	ASSLSGNQPQH
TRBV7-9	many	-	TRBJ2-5	ASIRWEMQETQY
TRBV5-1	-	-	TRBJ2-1	ASSLAGSTTYNEQF
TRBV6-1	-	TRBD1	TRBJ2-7	ASSDGQGAGQY
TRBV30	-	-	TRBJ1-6	AWSVRGVVSPLH
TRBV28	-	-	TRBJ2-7	ASSRQDYEQY
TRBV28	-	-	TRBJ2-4	ASSTQNIQY
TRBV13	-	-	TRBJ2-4	ASSLRSLAKNIQY
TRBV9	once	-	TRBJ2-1	ASSVDPAWVEQF
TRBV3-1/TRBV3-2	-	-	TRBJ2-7	ASSQMLATAHEQY
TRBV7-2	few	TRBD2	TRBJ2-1	ASSLGSPSGGGNEQF
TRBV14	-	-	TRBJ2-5	ASSHRLTSFQY
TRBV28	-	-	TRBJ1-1	ASSFTGRITEAF
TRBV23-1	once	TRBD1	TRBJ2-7	ASSTGQGHEQY
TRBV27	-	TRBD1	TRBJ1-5	ASSLSGTGVGNQPQH
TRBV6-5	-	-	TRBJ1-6	ASTLSQGPHSPLH
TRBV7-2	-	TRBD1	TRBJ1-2	ASSLRGGRGYT